This T cell receptor (beta chain) came from a study of blood T cell repertoires in COVID-19. Background on the study: PBMCs, B-cell-depleted T cells, or T cells were the source of the cDNA or gDNA that made up the material.

The Seattle site enrolled patients during active infection and followed them longitudinally. Study processing details: Amplification from reference gene primers served as the basis for estimated nucleated cell counts. Some clones are missing from TCRdb's copy, which holds only in-frame ones; the method was immunoSEQ multiplex PCR. V and J calls and clone size are those listed in that table; D and trimming were worked out from the DNA. The table includes tens of thousands of clones, around four fifths detected once. The sample consisted of peripheral blood. The receptor comes from a young man with COVID-19, enrolled during active disease.

CDR3 sequence (DNA): TGTGCCAGTAGGTCCGGGACAGGGGAGTCTGGGGCCAACGTCCTGACTTTC. This sequence encodes CASRSGTGESGANVLTF. The chain recombines TRBV19 with TRBJ2-6; 10 nucleotides line up with TRBD1. The germline gives CDR1 LNHDA, CDR2 SQIVND (reference sequence). The CDR3 contains 17 residues. V shed 6 bases and J 1 base; nucleotides not matched to a gene: 6.